The 7 T cell receptor beta chains reported below all come from one sample, sequenced in a study of blood T cell repertoires in COVID-19. Assay used: immunoSEQ multiplex PCR; TCRdb lists only in-frame clones, some missing. Among around 120,000 clones listed, over 75% were seen once. Sequenced material: peripheral blood. The receptor source for this set is a man aged 50 to 59 with acute or convalescent COVID-19.

The chain joins TRBV5-1 to TRBJ2-2; D perhaps matches TRBD2 (6 bases). Germline V gene sequence: CDR1 SGHRS, CDR2 YFSETQ. Trimming left V 0 bases short and J 2 bases short, with 11 bases between. The CDR3 runs 16 residues. The CDR3 loop is CASSLGPAGNTGELFF. CDR3 in DNA: TGCGCCAGCAGCTTGGGGCCAGCGGGCAACACCGGGGAGCTGTTTTTT. Filled out from reference TRBV5-1 and TRBJ2-2, the complete variable domain reads KAGVTQTPRYLIKTRGQQVTLSCSPISGHRSVSWYQQTPGQGLQFLFEYFSETQRNKGNFPGRFSGRQFSNSRSEMNVSTLELGDSALYLCASSLGPAGNTGELFFGEGSRLTVL.

V and J are TRBV19 and TRBJ2-7, with TRBD1 matching 7 bases. The CDR3 has 14 residues. Germline CDR1 LNHDA, CDR2 SQIVND (reference sequence). V gave up 6 bases and J gave up 2 bases; unmatched junction bases: 7. CDR3 region: CASSATGSTYEQYF. CDR3 nucleotides: TGTGCCAGTAGCGCGACAGGGTCCACCTACGAGCAGTACTTC. Full variable domain (missing parts from reference TRBV19 and TRBJ2-7): DGGITQSPKYLFRKEGQNVTLSCEQNLNHDAMYWYRQDPGQGLRLIYYSQIVNDFQKGDIAEGYSVSREKKESFPLTVTSAQKNPTAFYLCASSATGSTYEQYFGPGTRLTVT.

This rearrangement joins TRBV4-1 to TRBJ1-4, with D hard to call. Germline CDR1 reads MGHRA; CDR2 reads YSYEKL. The CDR3 is 14 amino acids. The V end was cut by 5 bases, the J end by 7 bases, with 14 bases between. The CDR3: CASSNGVGSEKLFF. CDR3 in DNA: TGCGCCAGCAGCAACGGTGTTGGGAGTGAAAAACTGTTTTTT.

The rearrangement uses TRBV18 and TRBJ1-6; TRBD1 matches at 10 bases. V was pared by 3 bases and J by 6 bases, with 5 bases of the junction left unmatched. The CDR3 extends over 16 amino acids. Germline lookup yields CDR1 KGHSH and CDR2 LQKENI. The CDR3 bases are TGTGCCAGCTCACCGACAGGGGGCATTCGTAATTCACCCCTCCACTTT. This codes for CASSPTGGIRNSPLHF.

V is TRBV10-1 and J is TRBJ2-5; 7 bases fit TRBD2. The CDR3 sequence is 14 residues long. CDR1 WNHNN and CDR2 SYGVQD come from the germline V gene (reference sequence). The J segment lost 5 bases and the V segment lost 7 bases, leaving 10 bases of the junction unmatched. The CDR3 DNA reads TGCGCCAGCAAATACGGGGGGAAAAGGGAGACCCAGTACTTC. Translated, it gives CASKYGGKRETQYF.

This sequence joins TRBV7-6 and TRBJ2-5, with TRBD1 matching over 7 bases. Per germline, CDR1 SGHVS and CDR2 FNYEAQ. The V segment lost 1 base and the J segment 4 bases; nucleotides outside the gene matches: 6. This CDR3 has 15 residues. Here the CDR3 DNA reads TGTGCCAGCAGCTTAGAAACAGGGGAAGGAGAGACCCAGTACTTC. Its protein product is CASSLETGEGETQYF.

This rearrangement joins TRBV7-2 to TRBJ2-6; no clear D. CDR1 SGHTA and CDR2 FQGNSA come from the germline V gene. This CDR3 contains 16 residues. Trimming removed 3 bases from V and 0 bases from J, with 9 bases in between. CDR3 region: CASSLRSASGANVLTF. The CDR3 DNA is TGTGCCAGCAGCTTGAGGTCCGCCTCTGGGGCCAACGTCCTGACTTTC.